Listed below are T cell receptor beta chains from one sample, sequenced in a study of response to subunit inactivated influenza vaccine. TCRdb re-called the RT-PCR reads through MiXCR, storing one row per CDR3 protein. Here the sample spans about 540,000 distinct CDR3 sequences, 14% being singletons. The material sequenced was PBMCs from blood, taken 12 days after vaccination. The source is a man aged 45 to 65 who received an inactivated influenza vaccine. The CDR3 runs from the conserved cysteine through the conserved F or W. A D gene is named only where the DNA matches it firmly. Size is omitted from some rows. Given values are once, few, many or a class for expanded clones.

J: TRBJ2-1; size: many; D: .; V: TRBV12-3/TRBV12-4; DNA: TGTGCCAGCAACCAAGGGGGTGGTGAGCAGTTCTTC; CDR3: CASNQGGGEQFF
J: TRBJ2-7; size: .; D: .; V: TRBV5-4; DNA: TGTGCCAGCAGCACCGGACAGCGCTCCTACGAGCAGTACTTC; CDR3: CASSTGQRSYEQYF
J: TRBJ1-5; size: .; D: .; V: TRBV7-2; DNA: TGTGCCAGCAGCTTAGGAAGGGCAAGGGGTCAGCCCCAGCATTTT; CDR3: CASSLGRARGQPQHF
J: TRBJ1-1; size: .; D: TRBD1; V: TRBV6-2/TRBV6-3; DNA: TGTGCCAGCAGTTCGACAGGGCTTAGGACTGAAGCTTTCTTT; CDR3: CASSSTGLRTEAFF
J: TRBJ2-5; size: .; D: TRBD2; V: TRBV6-1; DNA: TGTGCCAGCGATCTAGCGGGGGTTATGGAGACCCAGTACTTC; CDR3: CASDLAGVMETQYF
J: TRBJ1-4; size: few; D: .; V: TRBV29-1; DNA: TGCAGCGGGGGGGACACCGAAAAACTGTTTTTT; CDR3: CSGGDTEKLFF
J: TRBJ2-5; size: many; D: TRBD2; V: TRBV12-3/TRBV12-4; DNA: TGTGCCAGCAGACGACTAGCAGCAGAGACCCAGTACTTC; CDR3: CASRRLAAETQYF
J: TRBJ1-5; size: .; D: .; V: TRBV18; DNA: TGTGCCAGCTCACCACGGTTTGGCAATCAGCCCCAGCATTTT; CDR3: CASSPRFGNQPQHF
J: TRBJ2-5; size: .; D: .; V: TRBV28; DNA: TGTGCCAGCAGTTCTCAGGCTTACCAAGAGACCCAGTACTTC; CDR3: CASSSQAYQETQYF
J: TRBJ2-3; size: many; D: TRBD2; V: TRBV5-1; DNA: TGCGCCAGCAGCTCTAGCGGGAGTCCAGATACGCAGTATTTT; CDR3: CASSSSGSPDTQYF
J: TRBJ2-7; size: .; D: TRBD2; V: TRBV7-2; DNA: TGTGCCAGCAGCCCGAAGACTAGCGGGAGGGGCTACGAGCAGTACTTC; CDR3: CASSPKTSGRGYEQYF
J: TRBJ2-1; size: .; D: .; V: TRBV29-1; DNA: TGCAGCGTTGAAGAGGGGTGGATCGGAGGGCAGTTCTTC; CDR3: CSVEEGWIGGQFF
J: TRBJ2-7; size: many; D: .; V: TRBV25-1; DNA: TGTGCCAGCAGCGCGGACACCTCTGACGAGCAGTACTTC; CDR3: CASSADTSDEQYF
J: TRBJ2-7; size: .; D: TRBD2; V: TRBV7-7; DNA: TGTGCCAGCAGCTTAACTAGCGGGAGTTCCGAGCAGTACTTC; CDR3: CASSLTSGSSEQYF
J: TRBJ2-7; size: .; D: .; V: TRBV4-1; DNA: TGCGCCAGCAGCCAAGATCCGTCGACGGGCGCCTACGAGCAGTACTTC; CDR3: CASSQDPSTGAYEQYF
J: TRBJ2-1; size: few; D: .; V: TRBV20-1; DNA: TGCAGTGCCGTTGACAGACACAATGAGCAGTTCTTC; CDR3: CSAVDRHNEQFF
J: TRBJ2-7; size: few; D: .; V: TRBV7-9; DNA: TGTGCCAGCAGCCGCCCGGACGGAAACTCCTACGAGCAGTACTTC; CDR3: CASSRPDGNSYEQYF
J: TRBJ2-6; size: .; D: .; V: TRBV2; DNA: TGTGCCAGCAGATCCCTACCCGGTGGTCGAAAGGCCAACGTCCTGACTTTC; CDR3: CASRSLPGGRKANVLTF
J: TRBJ1-6; size: few; D: TRBD1; V: TRBV20-1; DNA: TGCAGTGCTAGAAATCCTAGGGGGGCAGGGGGATCACCCCTCCACTTT; CDR3: CSARNPRGAGGSPLHF
J: TRBJ2-1; size: many; D: TRBD2; V: TRBV29-1; DNA: TGCAGCGTTGAAGATCGGCTAGCGGGAGTAGGTGAGCAGTTCTTC; CDR3: CSVEDRLAGVGEQFF
J: TRBJ2-1; size: .; D: TRBD2; V: TRBV10-3; DNA: TGTGCCATCAGTCGACCCGATAGCGGGACTGGCTACAATGAGCAGTTCTTC; CDR3: CAISRPDSGTGYNEQFF
J: TRBJ1-2; size: .; D: TRBD1; V: TRBV2; DNA: TGTGCCAGCAGTCGCCGGGACAGGGGGCCCTCCAACTATGGCTACACCTTC; CDR3: CASSRRDRGPSNYGYTF
J: TRBJ2-1; size: few; D: TRBD1; V: TRBV5-1; DNA: TGCGCCAGCAGCTTTTTAATTAACAGGGGTACCTACAATGAGCAGTTCTTC; CDR3: CASSFLINRGTYNEQFF
J: TRBJ1-1; size: many; D: .; V: TRBV6-2/TRBV6-3; DNA: TGTGCCAGCAGATCAACAGTGAACACTGAAGCTTTCTTT; CDR3: CASRSTVNTEAFF
J: TRBJ1-3; size: many; D: .; V: TRBV2; DNA: TGTGCCAGTAACGACGGGATAATAAAAAGGGTGGCGAACGGAAACACCATATATTTT; CDR3: CASNDGIIKRVANGNTIYF
J: TRBJ2-2; size: many; D: .; V: TRBV5-1; DNA: TGCGCCAGCAGCTTGGGCGGGGTCGCGGAGCTGTTTTTT; CDR3: CASSLGGVAELFF
J: TRBJ1-2; size: .; D: .; V: TRBV7-9; DNA: TGTGCCAGCAGCTCTGCGGAGGGCCATGGCTACACCTTC; CDR3: CASSSAEGHGYTF
J: TRBJ2-7; size: .; D: TRBD2; V: TRBV7-2; DNA: TGTGCCAGCAGATCATTTGCGGGAGAGGACCACGAGCAGTACTTC; CDR3: CASRSFAGEDHEQYF
J: TRBJ1-1; size: .; D: TRBD1; V: TRBV7-2; DNA: TGTGCCAGCAGCCTGCAGGGGGCTGTGAACACTGAAGCTTTCTTT; CDR3: CASSLQGAVNTEAFF
J: TRBJ2-7; size: .; D: .; V: TRBV7-2; DNA: TGTGCCAGCAGCTTAGCGGTCCGGTTTACCTACGAGCAGTACTTC; CDR3: CASSLAVRFTYEQYF
J: TRBJ1-4; size: few; D: .; V: TRBV6-5; DNA: TGTGCCAGCAGTTACGGTAAACCTTGGTCTAATGAAAAACTGTTTTTT; CDR3: CASSYGKPWSNEKLFF
J: TRBJ2-5; size: many; D: .; V: TRBV12-3/TRBV12-4; DNA: TGTGCCAGCAGTTTTGAAAGCACCCAGTACTTC; CDR3: CASSFESTQYF
J: TRBJ1-2; size: few; D: .; V: TRBV6-2/TRBV6-3; DNA: TGTGCCAGCAGTGCACAGGGCCCTGTTGGAGGCTACACCTTC; CDR3: CASSAQGPVGGYTF
J: TRBJ2-1; size: .; D: TRBD2; V: TRBV6-1; DNA: TGTGCCAGCAGCGCCACTAGCGGGAGTTTTGATGAGCAGTTCTTC; CDR3: CASSATSGSFDEQFF
J: TRBJ1-2; size: few; D: TRBD1; V: TRBV11-2; DNA: TGTGCCAGCAGCCCGGACAGGGCCCCAGGGGGCTACACCTTC; CDR3: CASSPDRAPGGYTF
J: TRBJ2-3; size: few; D: .; V: TRBV6-2/TRBV6-3; DNA: TGTGCCAGCAGTAACCATAAGCCAGGGGCAGATACGCAGTATTTT; CDR3: CASSNHKPGADTQYF
J: TRBJ2-3; size: few; D: TRBD2; V: TRBV20-1; DNA: TGCAGTGCTAGTGGTACGGCGGGAGGGAAGGATACGCAGTATTTT; CDR3: CSASGTAGGKDTQYF
J: TRBJ1-2; size: .; D: TRBD1; V: TRBV28; DNA: TGTGCCAGCAGGAACACCGGGACAGGGGTTAACTATGGCTACACCTTC; CDR3: CASRNTGTGVNYGYTF
J: TRBJ2-1; size: .; D: TRBD1; V: TRBV6-1; DNA: TGTGCCAGCAGCAAGACAGGGAACAATGAGCAGTTCTTC; CDR3: CASSKTGNNEQFF
J: TRBJ2-1; size: .; D: TRBD2; V: TRBV11-3; DNA: TGTGCTTCTTCCGAGGGGGGTAGCGGGAGGTATGAGCAGTTCTTC; CDR3: CASSEGGSGRYEQFF
J: TRBJ2-5; size: few; D: .; V: TRBV29-1; DNA: TGCAGCGCTGACCCCTCCGAAGAGACCCAGTACTTC; CDR3: CSADPSEETQYF
J: TRBJ2-5; size: .; D: .; V: TRBV10-3; DNA: TGTGCCATCAGTGAGGGGAAGGTTAGCGGCCACACAACTTTGTACTTC; CDR3: CAISEGKVSGHTTLYF
J: TRBJ2-3; size: .; D: .; V: TRBV24-1; DNA: TGTGCCACCAGTGATTTTCGACAGGCCCCCATGAATACGCAGTATTTT; CDR3: CATSDFRQAPMNTQYF
J: TRBJ2-7; size: .; D: TRBD2; V: TRBV6-2/TRBV6-3; DNA: TGTGCCAGCAGTTACGCAATTTTAGCGGGAGACTCCTACGAGCAGTACTTC; CDR3: CASSYAILAGDSYEQYF
J: TRBJ1-6; size: many; D: .; V: TRBV7-2; DNA: TGTGCCAGCAGCTTAGCGCGGGGGCGCGATTCACCCCTCCACTTT; CDR3: CASSLARGRDSPLHF
J: TRBJ2-3; size: few; D: .; V: TRBV5-1; DNA: TGCGCCAGCAGCTTGGTCCAGGGAAACACAGATACGCAGTATTTT; CDR3: CASSLVQGNTDTQYF
J: TRBJ2-7; size: once; D: .; V: TRBV9; DNA: TGTGCCAGCAGCGTAGAGAGACCGGGACACCGCGTTGAAGAGCAGTACTTC; CDR3: CASSVERPGHRVEEQYF
J: TRBJ1-1; size: few; D: .; V: TRBV6-1; DNA: TGTGCCAGCGAGCGGGGTGCCAGGACTGAAGCTTTCTTT; CDR3: CASERGARTEAFF
J: TRBJ1-2; size: .; D: .; V: TRBV5-1; DNA: TGCGCCAGCAGCTTTGAAACCTATGGCTACACCTTC; CDR3: CASSFETYGYTF
J: TRBJ1-6; size: few; D: TRBD1; V: TRBV20-1; DNA: TGCAGTGCTAGAGCCGACAGGGACCGCTCCTATAATTCACCCCTCCACTTT; CDR3: CSARADRDRSYNSPLHF
J: TRBJ2-7; size: once; D: .; V: TRBV11-1; DNA: TGTGCCAGCAGCCCACCCAATGGCAGGGGCCACGAGCAGTACTTC; CDR3: CASSPPNGRGHEQYF
J: TRBJ2-7; size: few; D: TRBD1; V: TRBV11-2; DNA: TGTGCCAGCAGCTTAGTTTACCCCCCGGACAGGCCAGTGAGGACCTACGAGCAGTACTTC; CDR3: CASSLVYPPDRPVRTYEQYF
J: TRBJ2-7; size: .; D: .; V: TRBV6-5; DNA: TGTGCCAGCACGGGCAGTTCCTACGAGCAGTACTTC; CDR3: CASTGSSYEQYF
J: TRBJ1-2; size: few; D: .; V: TRBV6-2/TRBV6-3; DNA: TGTGCCAGCCGCGGAGGGAACTATGGCTACACCTTC; CDR3: CASRGGNYGYTF
J: TRBJ1-2; size: many; D: .; V: TRBV20-1; DNA: TGCAGTGCTAGAGATCGGGCAGCTTCTTACACCTTC; CDR3: CSARDRAASYTF
J: TRBJ1-4; size: .; D: .; V: TRBV11-2; DNA: TGTGCCAGCAGCTTAGGTTTGGGGGCGAATGAAAAACTGTTTTTT; CDR3: CASSLGLGANEKLFF
J: TRBJ2-1; size: .; D: TRBD2; V: TRBV6-1; DNA: TGTGCCAGCAGTGTCCTAGCGGGAAGCTCCTACAATGAGCAGTTCTTC; CDR3: CASSVLAGSSYNEQFF
J: TRBJ2-2; size: few; D: TRBD2; V: TRBV28; DNA: TGTGCCAGCAGTTCCACCGGGACTAGCGGCACCGGGGAGCTGTTTTTT; CDR3: CASSSTGTSGTGELFF
J: TRBJ2-7; size: few; D: TRBD1; V: TRBV12-3/TRBV12-4; DNA: TGTGCCAGCAGTTTGACAGGGAATCACGAGCAGTACTTC; CDR3: CASSLTGNHEQYF
J: TRBJ2-3; size: few; D: .; V: TRBV9; DNA: TGTGCCAGCAGCGTAGGTTGGCGGGGTAGCACAGATACGCAGTATTTT; CDR3: CASSVGWRGSTDTQYF